These T cell receptor beta chains were read from a single sample in a study of T cell repertoires in cytomegalovirus infection. Their antigens are not known. From the reads, TCRdb called clonotypes with MiXCR, one entry per CDR3 protein. There are around 500,000 distinct CDR3 sequences in the sample; under 55% occur only once, and about two fifths lies in the top ten. Sequenced here: cultured PBMCs, sampled from culture after CMV antigen stimulation. These TCRs come from a human donor in good health (CMV status not recorded). Some clones in this sample may be carry-over from other donors' samples. Both conserved end residues are part of each CDR3. D genes are given only for firm matches. Size values are once, few and many counts, or a class for expanded clones, and some rows have none.

abundance | j_gene | d_gene | v_gene | CDR3nt | CDR3aa
NA | TRBJ2-5 | TRBD2 | TRBV6-2/TRBV6-3 | TGTGCCAGCAGTTACCACGGGACTAGCGGGGAGACCCAGTACTTC | CASSYHGTSGETQYF
NA | TRBJ1-1 | NA | TRBV20-1 | TGCAGTGCCTCGTCGACAGAGTGGAACATGAACACTGAAGCTTTCTTT | CSASSTEWNMNTEAFF
few | TRBJ2-7 | TRBD2 | TRBV27 | TGTGCCAGCAGCTTTTTGCTAGCGGGGGTACAGTACTTC | CASSFLLAGVQYF
NA | TRBJ2-7 | NA | TRBV10-3 | TGTGCCATCAGTGACGGCAGTTTGGGTCGCGACGAGCAGTACTTC | CAISDGSLGRDEQYF
NA | TRBJ1-1 | NA | TRBV28 | TGTGCCAGCAGTTTAAGGTTTCGGAGGGTCACTGAAGCTTTCTTT | CASSLRFRRVTEAFF
NA | TRBJ2-5 | TRBD2 | TRBV6-8 | TGTGCCAGCAGTTACTCAGCGGTTCGTCCTAGCGGGAGGCTCGAGACCCAGTACTTC | CASSYSAVRPSGRLETQYF
NA | TRBJ1-2 | NA | TRBV20-1 | TGCAGTGCTAGAGATCCATTGGGGGGGAACTATGGCTACACCTTC | CSARDPLGGNYGYTF
NA | TRBJ2-2 | TRBD2 | TRBV7-6 | TGTGCCAGCAGCTCGACTTACCCGGGACTAGCTTTGTCGGGCACCGGGGAGCTGTTTTTT | CASSSTYPGLALSGTGELFF
NA | TRBJ2-1 | TRBD2 | TRBV7-9 | TGTGCCAGCAGCCCTGGACTAGTCCGCGAGCAGTTCTTC | CASSPGLVREQFF
NA | TRBJ1-5 | NA | TRBV2 | TGTGCCAGCGGGGGACCTACCAGGTGGCCCCAGCATTTT | CASGGPTRWPQHF
NA | TRBJ1-1 | TRBD1 | TRBV25-1 | TGTGCCAGCACTAAGGCAGGGGGCACTGAAGCTTTCTTT | CASTKAGGTEAFF